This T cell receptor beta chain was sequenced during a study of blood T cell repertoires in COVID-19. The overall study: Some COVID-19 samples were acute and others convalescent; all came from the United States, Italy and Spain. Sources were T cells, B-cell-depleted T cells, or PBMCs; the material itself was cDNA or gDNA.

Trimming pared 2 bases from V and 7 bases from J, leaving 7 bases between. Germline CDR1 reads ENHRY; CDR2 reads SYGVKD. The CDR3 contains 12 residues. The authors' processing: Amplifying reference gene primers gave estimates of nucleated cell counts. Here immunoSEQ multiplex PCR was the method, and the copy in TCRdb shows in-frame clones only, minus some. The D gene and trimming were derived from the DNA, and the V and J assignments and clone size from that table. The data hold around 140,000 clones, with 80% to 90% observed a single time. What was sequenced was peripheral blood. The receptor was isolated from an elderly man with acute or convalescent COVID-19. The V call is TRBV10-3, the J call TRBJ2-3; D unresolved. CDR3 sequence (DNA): TGTGCCATCAGTGAGGAAACTTATACGCAGTATTTT. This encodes CAISEETYTQYF.